Sequencing of this TCR beta chain was carried out in a study of post-analysis software for immune sequencing data. On the study more broadly: The study covered relapsing-remitting, secondary progressive and progressive-relapsing courses of multiple sclerosis.

General study results and limits: Samples from a shared batch, those prepared together, strongly co-clustered by F measure. Patients used several TRBV segments, including TRBV5-6, TRBV5-1 and TRBV20-1, more often than controls.

This clonotype has only a few counts. Its cognate antigen is unknown. Per germline, CDR1 SEHNR and CDR2 FQNEAQ (reference sequence). The CDR3 is 14 residues long. Germline trimming cut 6 bases from V and 3 bases from J; bases unmatched to any gene: 6. TCR beta cDNA libraries had unique molecular identifiers. TCRdb analysed the PCR reads with MiXCR anew, one entry per CDR3 protein. The sample contains more than 450,000 distinct CDR3 sequences, 30% to 40% of which appear only once. This TCR derives from a girl aged 2-17 years with multiple sclerosis. Sequencing input: blood. The rearrangement joins TRBV7-9 to TRBJ1-1; 8 bases map to TRBD1. The CDR3 sequence is CASSPDRVYTEAFF. CDR3 coding DNA: TGTGCCAGCAGTCCGGACAGGGTTTACACTGAAGCTTTCTTT.